What follows are 22 T cell receptor beta chains derived from one specimen sequenced in a study of PD-L1 blockade in urothelial cancer. Time point here: pretreatment peripheral blood. Libraries were prepared by immunoSEQ multiplex PCR; TCRdb keeps only in-frame clonotypes and omits some of them. The sample carries around 63,000 clones, 81% recorded once. The material sequenced was PBMCs, taken around atezolizumab (anti-PD-L1) treatment. The receptors stem from an older man with urothelial cancer.

The rearrangement uses TRBV10-2 and TRBJ2-3; D possibly corresponds to TRBD2 (5 bases). Germline values: CDR1 WSHSY, CDR2 SAAADI. Trimming removed 6 bases from V and 0 bases from J, with 16 bases in between. The CDR3 covers 16 residues. CDR3 in DNA: TGCGCCAGCAGGAAAACTCGGGGAGCCAGCACAGATACGCAGTATTTT. Translated, it gives CASRKTRGASTDTQYF.

The chain is built from TRBV7-2 and TRBJ2-3; 7 bases are shared with TRBD2. Trimming cost V 4 bases and J 5 bases; bases outside gene matches: 3. Germline-derived CDR1 and CDR2 are SGHTA and FQGNSA. CDR3 length: 13 amino acids. As DNA, the CDR3 is TGTGCCAGCAGCTCGGGACTACAAGATACGCAGTATTTT. It specifies CASSSGLQDTQYF.

This clone was seen more than once but under ten times. The V gene is TRBV15, the J gene TRBJ2-2, with TRBD1 matching 11 bases. CDR1 is LNHNV and CDR2 is YYDKDF in the germline V gene (reference sequence). CDR3 size: 14 residues. V lost 5 bases to trimming and J lost 5 bases; unmatched junction nucleotides: 1. The CDR3: CATSRDRGTGELFF. CDR3 DNA: TGTGCCACCAGCCGGGACAGGGGGACCGGGGAGCTGTTTTTT.

This clone has more than one count but fewer than ten. CDR3 DNA sequence: TGTGCCAGTAGTATTTCCGGGAACTACGAGCAGTACTTC. Its protein product is CASSISGNYEQYF. This chain joins TRBV19 and TRBJ2-7; D is possibly TRBD2 (5 bases). This CDR3 spans 13 amino acids. CDR1 is LNHDA, CDR2 SQIVND, per germline (reference sequence). V shed 3 bases and J shed 3 bases, with 9 bases lying between them.

The J gene is TRBJ2-3, the V gene TRBV29-1, with D maybe TRBD2 (7 bases). Between the trimmed V and J ends, which lost 6 bases and 0 bases, there was a span of 22 bases. The CDR3 extends over 17 amino acids. The germline V gene encodes CDR1 SQVTM and CDR2 ANQGSEA. The CDR3 sequence: CSVRGRSSGLSTDTQYF. The CDR3, as DNA: TGCAGCGTCCGGGGGCGTTCTAGCGGACTAAGCACAGATACGCAGTATTTT.

The rearrangement uses TRBV4-2 and TRBJ2-1; 11 nucleotides line up with TRBD2. The CDR3 length is 15 residues. After removal of 3 bases from V and 7 bases from J, the junction contained 5 bases not matched to a gene. Germline-derived CDR1 and CDR2 are LGHNA and YNFKEQ. CDR3 region: CASSQGSGGVNEQFF. CDR3 bases: TGTGCCAGCAGCCAGGGTAGCGGGGGGGTTAATGAGCAGTTCTTC.

This chain uses TRBV11-2 with TRBJ2-2; TRBD2 aligns across 12 bases. With V trimmed by 4 bases and J by 6 bases, 6 bases remained unmatched. Germline lookup yields CDR1 SGHAT and CDR2 FQNNGV. The CDR3 totals 16 residues. The CDR3 region is CASSWTSGESAGELFF. The CDR3 DNA follows: TGTGCCAGCAGCTGGACTAGCGGGGAAAGTGCCGGGGAGCTGTTTTTT.

The J gene is TRBJ1-2, the V gene TRBV9; a possible D gene is TRBD1 (5 bases). Germline-derived CDR1 and CDR2 are SGDLS and YYNGEE. The CDR3 totals 14 residues. Trimming pared 1 base from V and 6 bases from J, leaving 13 bases between. The CDR3 protein is CASSVRDFPHGYTF. Here the CDR3 DNA reads TGTGCCAGCAGCGTAAGGGACTTCCCTCATGGCTACACCTTC.

The rearrangement uses TRBV9 and TRBJ1-3, with D uncertain. Per the germline V gene, CDR1 is SGDLS and CDR2 is YYNGEE. CDR3 size: 15 residues. Trimming cost V 4 bases and J 0 bases, with 11 bases left between them. The CDR3 bases are TGTGCCAGCAGCTCCCACTACTTCTCTGGAAACACCATATATTTT. Its translation: CASSSHYFSGNTIYF.

The chain uses TRBV7-9 and TRBJ2-1, with 9 bases aligning to TRBD1. The germline gives CDR1 SEHNR, CDR2 FQNEAQ (reference sequence). After removal of 8 bases from V and 8 bases from J, the junction contained 13 bases not matched to a gene. CDR3 length: 15 residues. CDR3 sequence: CASDKLQGAGDEQFF. DNA of the CDR3: TGTGCCAGCGACAAACTACAGGGGGCAGGAGATGAGCAGTTCTTC.

J is TRBJ2-7 and V is TRBV14; unclear D gene. V lost 4 bases, J lost 7 bases, and 11 bases lay in between. This CDR3 comprises 12 residues. CDR1 is SGHDN and CDR2 is FVKESK in the germline V gene. The CDR3 DNA follows: TGTGCCAGCAGCCCTAGATTCGGGGAGCAGTACTTC. It is translated as CASSPRFGEQYF.

As DNA, the CDR3 is TGTGCCTGGAGTGCATCCACGGGGGAGCAGTTCTTC. Amino acids: CAWSASTGEQFF. V and J are TRBV30 and TRBJ2-1; D might be TRBD2 (5 bases). The V and J ends lost 1 base and 10 bases respectively, with 11 bases between them. There are 12 residues in the CDR3. CDR1 is GTSNPN, CDR2 SVGIG, per germline (reference sequence).

The V gene is TRBV4-1, the J gene TRBJ1-4; D gene unclear. CDR1 and CDR2 (germline): MGHRA, YSYEKL. This CDR3 spans 16 amino acids. Trimming left V 0 bases short and J 7 bases short, with 15 bases between. DNA for the CDR3: TGCGCCAGCAGCCAAGAACCCAGGAGGCAAGGTGAAAAACTGTTTTTT. Translation: CASSQEPRRQGEKLFF.

V is TRBV27 and J is TRBJ1-1, with D hard to call. Germline CDR1 MNHEY, CDR2 SMNVEV (reference sequence). The V end was cut by 5 bases, the J end by 1 base, with 17 bases between. This CDR3 is built from 16 residues. Written as DNA, the CDR3 is TGTGCCAGCAGTATGGCCCGGGGTGGAGAGAACACTGAAGCTTTCTTT. It encodes CASSMARGGENTEAFF.

The gene calls are TRBV7-9 and TRBJ2-3; 7 nucleotides line up with TRBD2. The CDR3 sequence is 16 residues long. After removal of 5 bases from V and 0 bases from J, the junction contained 8 bases not matched to a gene. Germline-derived CDR1 and CDR2 are SEHNR and FQNEAQ (reference sequence). This CDR3 is CASSPLTGGSTDTQYF. CDR3 coding DNA: TGTGCCAGCAGCCCCCTTACGGGGGGAAGCACAGATACGCAGTATTTT.

This clone has a handful of counts. The chain uses TRBV7-2 and TRBJ2-2, with D maybe TRBD2 (6 bases). V lost 3 bases and J 3 bases, leaving 8 bases between the germline ends. CDR3 length: 14 residues. Germline CDR1 and CDR2: SGHTA and FQGNSA. CDR3 sequence: CASSLGGHTGELFF. In DNA, the CDR3 is TGTGCCAGCAGCTTGGGGGGACACACCGGGGAGCTGTTTTTT. Full variable domain (rest looked up from reference TRBV7-2 and TRBJ2-2): GAGVSQSPSNKVTEKGKDVELRCDPISGHTALYWYRQSLGQGLEFLIYFQGNSAPDKSGLPSDRFSAERTGGSVSTLTIQRTQQEDSAVYLCASSLGGHTGELFFGEGSRLTVL.

This chain links TRBV6-5 with TRBJ2-5; 9 nucleotides align to TRBD1. The DNA end lines up better with TRBJ2-7; the J call may be wrong. Germline assignment: CDR1 MNHEY and CDR2 SVGAGI. This CDR3 is built from 15 residues. The CDR3 coding sequence is TGTGCCAGCAGCTTTGGGACAGGGAGCTCCTACGAGCAGTACTTC. Amino acid sequence: CASSFGTGSSYEQYF.

This clone was seen a single time. CDR3 in DNA: TGCGCCAGCAGCCAGGAGGGCGGGGAAAATCAGCCCCAGCATTTT. It is translated as CASSQEGGENQPQHF. The chain combines TRBV4-1 with TRBJ1-5; D is uncertain. V lost 3 bases to trimming and J lost 4 bases, with 13 bases between them. The CDR3 contains 15 residues. Per the germline V gene, CDR1 is MGHRA and CDR2 is YSYEKL.

The V gene is TRBV4-3, the J gene TRBJ1-1; D might be TRBD1 (5 bases). The CDR3 runs 14 residues. Germline CDR1 reads LGHNA; CDR2 reads YSLEER. Trimming pared 4 bases from V and 4 bases from J, leaving 13 bases between. The CDR3 sequence is CASSLGPGGTEAFF. DNA for the CDR3: TGCGCCAGCAGCCTAGGTCCGGGGGGCACTGAAGCTTTCTTT.

The genes are TRBV7-2 and TRBJ2-4; TRBD1 matches at 8 bases. This CDR3 is 16 amino acids long. V gave up 3 bases and J gave up 9 bases; unmatched junction bases: 13. Germline V gene sequence: CDR1 SGHTA, CDR2 FQGNSA. The CDR3 DNA sequence: TGTGCCAGCAGCTTGGCCGGGACAGGTGTCGGCGTCATTCAGTACTTC. This translates into CASSLAGTGVGVIQYF.

The chain carries TRBV5-4 and TRBJ2-3; the D gene is possibly TRBD2 (6 bases). The germline gives CDR1 SGHNT, CDR2 YYREEE (reference sequence). CDR3 length equals 12 residues. V lost 2 bases, J lost 8 bases, and 9 bases lay in between. The CDR3 DNA is TGTGCCAGCAGCTTAGGGGAGGCTACGCAGTATTTT. Amino acids: CASSLGEATQYF.

The rearrangement joins TRBV2 to TRBJ2-2; 9 nucleotides line up with TRBD2. There are 15 residues in the CDR3. Germline assignment: CDR1 SNHLY and CDR2 FYNNEI. V dropped 3 bases and J dropped 5; count of bases not matched to a gene: 4. The CDR3 nucleotides read TGTGCCAGCAGTGACGCGGGGGGGCGGACCGGGGAGCTGTTTTTT. Its translation is CASSDAGGRTGELFF. The full variable domain, completed using reference TRBV2 and TRBJ2-2, is EPEVTQTPSHQVTQMGQEVILRCVPISNHLYFYWYRQILGQKVEFLVSFYNNEISEKSEIFDDQFSVERPDGSNFTLKIRSTKLEDSAMYFCASSDAGGRTGELFFGEGSRLTVL.